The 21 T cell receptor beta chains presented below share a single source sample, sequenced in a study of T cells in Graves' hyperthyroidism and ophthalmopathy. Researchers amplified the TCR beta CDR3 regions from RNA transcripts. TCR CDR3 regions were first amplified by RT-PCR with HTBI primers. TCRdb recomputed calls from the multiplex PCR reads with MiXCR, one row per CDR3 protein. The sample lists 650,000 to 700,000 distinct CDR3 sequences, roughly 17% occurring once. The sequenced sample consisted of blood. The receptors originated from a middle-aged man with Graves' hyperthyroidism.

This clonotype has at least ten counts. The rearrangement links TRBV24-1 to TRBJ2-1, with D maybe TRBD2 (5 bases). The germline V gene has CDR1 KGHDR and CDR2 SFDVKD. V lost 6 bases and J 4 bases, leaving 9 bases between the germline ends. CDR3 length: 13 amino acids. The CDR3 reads CATSSWEYNEQFF. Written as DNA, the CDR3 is TGTGCCACCAGTTCCTGGGAGTACAATGAGCAGTTCTTC.

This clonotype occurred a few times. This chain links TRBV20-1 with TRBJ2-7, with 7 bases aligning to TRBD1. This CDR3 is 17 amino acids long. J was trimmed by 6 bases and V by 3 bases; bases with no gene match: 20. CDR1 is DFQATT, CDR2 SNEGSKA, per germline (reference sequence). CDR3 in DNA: TGCAGTGCTAGGCCGGGACAGAGGATCCCCTCCTTGGGCGAGCAGTACTTC. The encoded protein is CSARPGQRIPSLGEQYF.

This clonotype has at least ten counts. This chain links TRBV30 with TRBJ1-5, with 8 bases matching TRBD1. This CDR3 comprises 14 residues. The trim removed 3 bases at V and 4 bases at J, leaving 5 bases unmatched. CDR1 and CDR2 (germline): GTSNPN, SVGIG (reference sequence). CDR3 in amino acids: CAWSTDRGNQPQHF. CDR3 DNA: TGTGCCTGGAGCACTGACAGGGGAAATCAGCCCCAGCATTTT. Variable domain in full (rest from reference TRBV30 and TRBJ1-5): SQTIHQWPATLVQPVGSPLSLECTVEGTSNPNLYWYRQAAGRGLQLLFYSVGIGQISSEVPQNLSASRPQDRQFILSSKKLLLSDSGFYLCAWSTDRGNQPQHFGDGTRLSIL.

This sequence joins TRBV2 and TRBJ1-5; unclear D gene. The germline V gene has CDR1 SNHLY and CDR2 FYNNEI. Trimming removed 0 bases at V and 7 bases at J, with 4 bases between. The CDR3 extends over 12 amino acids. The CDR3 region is CASSEASQPQHF. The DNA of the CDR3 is TGTGCCAGCAGTGAAGCCTCGCAGCCCCAGCATTTT.

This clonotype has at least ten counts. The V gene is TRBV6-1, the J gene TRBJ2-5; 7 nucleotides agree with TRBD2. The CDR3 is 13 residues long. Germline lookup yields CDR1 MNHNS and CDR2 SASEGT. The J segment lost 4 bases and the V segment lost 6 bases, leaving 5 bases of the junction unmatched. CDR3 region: CASRQIAGETQYF. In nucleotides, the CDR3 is TGTGCCAGCAGGCAAATAGCGGGAGAGACCCAGTACTTC.

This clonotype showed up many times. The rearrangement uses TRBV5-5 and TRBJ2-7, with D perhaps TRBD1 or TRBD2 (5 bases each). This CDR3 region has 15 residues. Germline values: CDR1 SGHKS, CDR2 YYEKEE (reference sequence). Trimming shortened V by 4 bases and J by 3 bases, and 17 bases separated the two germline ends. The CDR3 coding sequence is TGTGCCAGCAGCACTGAAATGGGACGCATCTACGAGCAGTACTTC. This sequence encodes CASSTEMGRIYEQYF.

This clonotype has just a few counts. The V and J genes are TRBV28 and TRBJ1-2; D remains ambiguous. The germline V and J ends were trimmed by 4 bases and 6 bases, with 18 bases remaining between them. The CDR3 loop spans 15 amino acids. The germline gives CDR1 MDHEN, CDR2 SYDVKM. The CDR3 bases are TGTGCCAGCAGTTCATCGGTACCCTCGGTAGATGGCTACACCTTC. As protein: CASSSSVPSVDGYTF.

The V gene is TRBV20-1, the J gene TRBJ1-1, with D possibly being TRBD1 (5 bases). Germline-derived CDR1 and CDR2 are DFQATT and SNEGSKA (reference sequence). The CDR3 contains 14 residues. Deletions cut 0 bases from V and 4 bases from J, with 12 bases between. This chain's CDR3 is CSARDQGPGTEAFF. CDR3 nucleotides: TGCAGTGCTAGAGATCAGGGACCCGGCACTGAAGCTTTCTTT.

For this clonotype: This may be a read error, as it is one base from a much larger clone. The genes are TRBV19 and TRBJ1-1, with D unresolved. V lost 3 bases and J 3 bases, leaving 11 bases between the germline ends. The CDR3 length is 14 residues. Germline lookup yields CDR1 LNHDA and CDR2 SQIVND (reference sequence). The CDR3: CASSISAIHTEAFF. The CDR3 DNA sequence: TGTGCCAGTAGTATTTCCGCAATTCACACTGAAGCTTTCTTT.

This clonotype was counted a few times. CDR3 coding DNA: TGTGCCAGCAGGGGGACTAGCGGGAATAGCCCCTACAATGAGCAGTTCTTC. Its protein is CASRGTSGNSPYNEQFF. This chain connects TRBV7-3 to TRBJ2-1, with 13 bases aligning to TRBD2. CDR1 SGHTA and CDR2 FQGTGA come from the germline V gene. V trimming: 6 bases; J trimming: 2 bases; junction bases outside the gene matches: 7. CDR3 size: 17 residues.

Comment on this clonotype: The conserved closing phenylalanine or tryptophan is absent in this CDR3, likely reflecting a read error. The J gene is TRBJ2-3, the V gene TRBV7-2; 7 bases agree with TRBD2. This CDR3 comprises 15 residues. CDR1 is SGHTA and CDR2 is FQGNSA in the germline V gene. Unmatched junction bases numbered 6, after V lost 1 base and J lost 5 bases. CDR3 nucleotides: TGTGCCAGCAGCTTAGATGCAGCGGGAATAGATACGCAGTATCTT. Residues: CASSLDAAGIDTQYL.

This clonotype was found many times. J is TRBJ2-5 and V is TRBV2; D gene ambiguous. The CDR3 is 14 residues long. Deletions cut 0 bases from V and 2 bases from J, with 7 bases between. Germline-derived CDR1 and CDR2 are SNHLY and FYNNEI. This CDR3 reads CASSEATPQETQYF. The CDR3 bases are TGTGCCAGCAGTGAAGCGACACCTCAAGAGACCCAGTACTTC.

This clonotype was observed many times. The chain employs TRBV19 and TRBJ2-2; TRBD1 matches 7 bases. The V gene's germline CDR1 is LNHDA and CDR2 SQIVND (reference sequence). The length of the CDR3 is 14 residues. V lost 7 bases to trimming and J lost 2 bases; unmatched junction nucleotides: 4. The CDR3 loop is CASNDRANTGELFF. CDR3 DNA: TGTGCCAGTAATGACAGGGCTAACACCGGGGAGCTGTTTTTT.

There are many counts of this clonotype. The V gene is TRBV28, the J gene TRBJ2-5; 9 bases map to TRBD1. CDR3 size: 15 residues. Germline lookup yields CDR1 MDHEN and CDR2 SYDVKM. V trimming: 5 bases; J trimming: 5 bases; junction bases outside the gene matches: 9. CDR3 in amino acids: CASSGPGQGWETQYF. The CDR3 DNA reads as TGTGCCAGCAGTGGACCGGGACAGGGTTGGGAGACCCAGTACTTC. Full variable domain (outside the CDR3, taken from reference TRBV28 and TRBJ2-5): DVKVTQSSRYLVKRTGEKVFLECVQDMDHENMFWYRQDPGLGLRLIYFSYDVKMKEKGDIPEGYSVSREKKERFSLILESASTNQTSMYLCASSGPGQGWETQYFGPGTRLLVL.

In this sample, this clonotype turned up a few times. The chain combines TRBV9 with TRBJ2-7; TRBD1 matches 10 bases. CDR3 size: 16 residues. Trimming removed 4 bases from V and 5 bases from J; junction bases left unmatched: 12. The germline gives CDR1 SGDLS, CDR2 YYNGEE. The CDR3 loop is CASSPQVAGTGDEQYF. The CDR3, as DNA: TGTGCCAGCAGCCCCCAGGTCGCCGGGACAGGGGACGAGCAGTACTTC. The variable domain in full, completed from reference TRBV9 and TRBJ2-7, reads DSGVTQTPKHLITATGQRVTLRCSPRSGDLSVYWYQQSLDQGLQFLIQYYNGEERAKGNILERFSAQQFPDLHSELNLSSLELGDSALYFCASSPQVAGTGDEQYFGPGTRLTVT.

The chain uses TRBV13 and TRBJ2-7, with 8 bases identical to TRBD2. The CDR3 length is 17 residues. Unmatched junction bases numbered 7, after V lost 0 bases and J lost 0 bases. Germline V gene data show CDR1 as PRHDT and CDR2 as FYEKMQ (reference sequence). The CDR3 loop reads CASSLGFRAGGSYEQYF. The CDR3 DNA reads TGTGCCAGCAGCTTAGGTTTCAGGGCGGGGGGCTCCTACGAGCAGTACTTC.

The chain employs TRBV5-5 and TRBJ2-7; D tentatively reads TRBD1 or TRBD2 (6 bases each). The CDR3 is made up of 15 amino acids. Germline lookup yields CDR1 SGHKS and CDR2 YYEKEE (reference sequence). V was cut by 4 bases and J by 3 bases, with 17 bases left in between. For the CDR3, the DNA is TGTGCCAGCAGCCCGGGGGCAGGGCAAGTCTACGAGCAGTACTTC. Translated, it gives CASSPGAGQVYEQYF.

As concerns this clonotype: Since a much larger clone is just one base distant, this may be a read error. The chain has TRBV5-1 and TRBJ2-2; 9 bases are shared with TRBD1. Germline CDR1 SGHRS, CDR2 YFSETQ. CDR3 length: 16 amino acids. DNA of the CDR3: TGCGCCAGCAGCTTGGCAGGACAGGGGACCACCGTGGAGCTGTTTTTT. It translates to CASSLAGQGTTVELFF.

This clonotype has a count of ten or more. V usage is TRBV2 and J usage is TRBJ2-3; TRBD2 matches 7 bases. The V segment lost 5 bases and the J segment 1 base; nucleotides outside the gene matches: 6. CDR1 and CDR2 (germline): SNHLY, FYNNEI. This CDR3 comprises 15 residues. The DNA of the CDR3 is TGTGCCAGCAGTCGCCAGGGAGGGGGCACAGATACGCAGTATTTT. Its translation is CASSRQGGGTDTQYF.

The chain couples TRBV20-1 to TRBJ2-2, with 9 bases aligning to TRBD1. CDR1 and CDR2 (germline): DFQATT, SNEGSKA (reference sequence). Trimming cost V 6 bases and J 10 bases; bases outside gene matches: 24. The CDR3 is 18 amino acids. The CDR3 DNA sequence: TGCAGTGCCAGGCGGACAGGGGTGGGACTTGGCCCCGCCGAGGAGCTGTTTTTT. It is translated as CSARRTGVGLGPAEELFF.

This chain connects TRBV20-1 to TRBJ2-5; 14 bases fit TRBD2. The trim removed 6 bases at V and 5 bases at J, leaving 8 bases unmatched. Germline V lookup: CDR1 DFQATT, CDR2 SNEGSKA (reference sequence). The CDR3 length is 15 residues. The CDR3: CSALGLAGAGETQYF. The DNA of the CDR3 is TGCAGTGCCCTGGGACTAGCGGGGGCCGGTGAGACCCAGTACTTC.